This T cell receptor beta chain was recovered during a study of regulatory T cells in long-lasting Graves disease. Notes on the study in general: Those with persistent disease had in common more public clonotypes (2,741) than new patients (about 970). Few sampled subjects may have lowered accuracy. Persistent disease was characterized by preferential usage of TRBV28, TRBJ1-2 and TRBJ2-5.

This clonotype was seen a few times. Its antigen is unknown. V lost 5 bases to trimming and J lost 4 bases; unmatched junction nucleotides: 1. CDR3 length: 16 amino acids. Combining iRepertoire HTBI primers with Arm-PCR of CDR3 regions, the authors built TCR beta libraries. TCRdb ran MiXCR on the multiplex PCR reads and lists one entry per CDR3 protein. Of 500,000 to 700,000 distinct CDR3 sequences listed, 25% to 35% are singletons. The time point here: persistent/refractory GD, antithyroid drugs over 5 years with positive TRAb. Extracted RNA from PBMCs served as the source of the TCR library. EDTA tubes were used for drawing around 8.2 milliliters of peripheral blood.

The genes are TRBV12-3 or TRBV12-4 and TRBJ2-2, with TRBD2 matching over 16 bases. The sequence derives from a female donor with Graves disease. Sequenced material: peripheral blood mononuclear cells (PBMCs), taken when the disease was refractory, from a patient treated with antithyroid drugs. This CDR3 is CASSGTSGRATGELFF. The CDR3 DNA follows: TGTGCCAGCAGTGGGACTAGCGGGAGGGCCACCGGGGAGCTGTTTTTT.